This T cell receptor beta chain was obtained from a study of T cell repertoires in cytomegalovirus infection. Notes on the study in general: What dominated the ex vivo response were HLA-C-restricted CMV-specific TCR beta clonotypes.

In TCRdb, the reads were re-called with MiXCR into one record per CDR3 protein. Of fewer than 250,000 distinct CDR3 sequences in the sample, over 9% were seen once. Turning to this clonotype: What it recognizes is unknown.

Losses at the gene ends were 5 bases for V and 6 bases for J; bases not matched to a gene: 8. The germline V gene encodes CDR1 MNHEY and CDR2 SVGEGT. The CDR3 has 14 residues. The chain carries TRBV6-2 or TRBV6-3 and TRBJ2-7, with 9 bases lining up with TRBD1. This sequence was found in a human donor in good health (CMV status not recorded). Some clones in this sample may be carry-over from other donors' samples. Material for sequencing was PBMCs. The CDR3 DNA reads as TGTGCCAGCAGTAGAACCGGGACAGGGCTCGAGCAGTACTTC. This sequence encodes CASSRTGTGLEQYF.